This is a list of T cell receptor beta chains from one sample in a study of cytomegalovirus exposure and HLA in healthy donors. Some clones are missing from TCRdb's copy, which holds only in-frame ones; the method was immunoSEQ multiplex PCR. The sample records 100,000 to 150,000 clones, about four fifths being singletons. The sample consisted of PBMCs. These receptors all come from a woman aged 40 to 50 in good health and CMV-seronegative. The conserved cysteine and the conserved F or W are not part of the CDR3 here. The size field is filled for only some rows; it gives once, few, many or a size class.

TRBJ1-2 | TRBV12-5 | 12 | - | ASGLVGQLYGYT
TRBJ2-5 | TRBV5-1 | 13 | - | ASSSSGGGEETQY
TRBJ2-3 | TRBV4-3 | 10 | - | ASSQEGGTQY
TRBJ1-2 | TRBV2 | 11 | - | ASSGQTNYGYT
TRBJ2-5 | TRBV7-9 | 12 | - | ASSPLGRGETQY
TRBJ2-5 | TRBV9 | 12 | - | ASSVESSGATQY
TRBJ1-2 | TRBV10-3 | 14 | once | AISESGGDRDRGYT
TRBJ2-3 | TRBV7-6 | 13 | - | ASSLAGVATDTQY
TRBJ2-7 | TRBV9 | 11 | once | ASSEGQGYEQY
TRBJ1-2 | TRBV7-8 | 13 | - | ASSLGAGGGYGYT
TRBJ2-7 | TRBV4-3 | 15 | - | ASSQDGPLGGTYEQY
TRBJ2-1 | TRBV4-3 | 14 | - | ASSQDVASGGNEQF
TRBJ2-1 | TRBV12-5 | 13 | - | ASGLTTEIPCEQF
TRBJ1-2 | TRBV7-9 | 15 | - | ASSPAGTGPRRGGYT
TRBJ2-7 | TRBV27 | 13 | - | ASSFLGASSYEQY
TRBJ1-1 | TRBV5-1 | 13 | - | ASSQIGAGGTEAF
TRBJ2-3 | TRBV11-1 | 13 | - | ASSPEGAGTDTQY